A selection of T cell receptor beta chains follows, all from one sample in a study of blood T cell repertoires in COVID-19. The data were produced by immunoSEQ multiplex PCR, yet TCRdb's version contains in-frame clones alone and is incomplete. The sample lists 300,000 to 350,000 clones; approximately 85% were seen once. Input material: PBMCs or T cells enriched from blood (not recorded which). The receptors were gathered from a young man who had recovered from COVID-19. Both conserved end residues are part of each CDR3. The D gene is left open where the match is weak. A clone size is listed for some rows: how often the clone was seen (once, few, many), or a class if it is expanded.

d_gene | abundance | j_gene | v_gene | CDR3aa | CDR3nt
NA | few | TRBJ2-1 | TRBV6-5 | CASSLLRGVAGEQFF | TGTGCCAGCAGTCTCCTCCGCGGGGTAGCCGGTGAGCAGTTCTTC
TRBD1 | NA | TRBJ1-2 | TRBV19 | CASSFNRGRSYGYTF | TGTGCCAGTAGTTTCAACAGGGGGCGGTCCTATGGCTACACCTTC
TRBD1 | NA | TRBJ1-2 | TRBV19 | CAIEDRVGYGYTF | TGTGCCATCGAGGACAGGGTAGGGTATGGCTACACCTTC
TRBD1 | NA | TRBJ1-2 | TRBV7-8 | CASSQGTDYGYTF | TGTGCCAGCAGCCAAGGGACAGACTATGGCTACACCTTC
NA | NA | TRBJ2-2 | TRBV19 | CASSTPWVDSPNTGELFF | TGTGCCAGTAGTACCCCATGGGTGGACAGCCCGAACACCGGGGAGCTGTTTTTT
NA | NA | TRBJ1-2 | TRBV7-3 | CASSARGGDDYGYTF | TGTGCCAGCAGCGCAAGGGGAGGGGACGACTATGGCTACACCTTC
TRBD1 | NA | TRBJ2-5 | TRBV5-4 | CASSSSQGVETQYF | TGTGCCAGCAGCAGCTCACAGGGGGTAGAGACCCAGTACTTC
TRBD1 | NA | TRBJ1-1 | TRBV5-1 | CASSLAGTGTEAFF | TGCGCCAGCAGCTTGGCCGGGACAGGAACTGAAGCTTTCTTT
TRBD2 | NA | TRBJ2-3 | TRBV5-4 | CASSTRLAAADTQYF | TGTGCCAGCAGCACCCGACTAGCAGCGGCAGATACGCAGTATTTT
NA | NA | TRBJ1-2 | TRBV5-4 | CASSLDKRYGYTF | TGTGCCAGCAGCTTGGACAAACGCTATGGCTACACCTTC
TRBD2 | NA | TRBJ2-1 | TRBV9 | CASSVGTNNEQFF | TGTGCCAGCAGCGTGGGGACTAACAATGAGCAGTTCTTC
TRBD1 | few | TRBJ1-1 | TRBV18 | CASSLNMGQGGRARNTEAFF | TGTGCCAGCTCCCTCAACATGGGACAGGGGGGACGTGCGCGGAACACTGAAGCTTTCTTT
NA | NA | TRBJ1-1 | TRBV7-9 | CASSTPTENPLNTEAFF | TGTGCCAGCAGCACCCCGACAGAAAACCCTTTGAACACTGAAGCTTTCTTT
NA | NA | TRBJ2-5 | TRBV20-1 | CSAMGGETQYF | TGCAGTGCTATGGGGGGAGAGACCCAGTACTTC
TRBD1 | NA | TRBJ1-3 | TRBV19 | CASRKGGAGNTIYF | TGTGCCAGTCGGAAAGGGGGCGCTGGAAACACCATATATTTT
NA | NA | TRBJ1-6 | TRBV2 | CASSGQPYYNSPLHF | TGTGCCAGCAGCGGACAGCCTTACTATAATTCACCCCTCCACTTT
TRBD1 | NA | TRBJ2-2 | TRBV6-2/TRBV6-3 | CASSFFVDPYRDRENTGELFF | TGTGCCAGCAGTTTTTTTGTCGATCCCTACCGGGACAGGGAAAACACCGGGGAGCTGTTTTTT
NA | once | TRBJ2-5 | TRBV5-4 | CASSLFGGTGETQYF | TGTGCCAGCAGCTTGTTTGGGGGGACGGGAGAGACCCAGTACTTC
NA | NA | TRBJ2-1 | TRBV7-8 | CASSPYREPYNEQFF | TGTGCCAGCAGCCCCTACAGGGAACCGTACAATGAGCAGTTCTTC
NA | NA | TRBJ1-1 | TRBV29-1 | CSVEKQASDNTEAFF | TGCAGCGTTGAGAAGCAGGCCAGTGATAACACTGAAGCTTTCTTT
NA | NA | TRBJ2-3 | TRBV5-1 | CASCQGLSVLSSTDTQYF | TGCGCCAGCTGTCAGGGGCTCTCCGTTCTTAGTAGCACAGATACGCAGTATTTT
NA | NA | TRBJ2-3 | TRBV30 | CAWGLLDTQYF | TGTGCCTGGGGTTTATTAGATACGCAGTATTTT
TRBD1 | NA | TRBJ1-1 | TRBV7-2 | CASSDYRGPEAFF | TGTGCCAGCAGCGACTACAGGGGTCCTGAAGCTTTCTTT
NA | NA | TRBJ1-1 | TRBV18 | CASSLDVVAGVLNTEAFF | TGTGCCAGCTCTCTTGATGTTGTGGCAGGGGTTTTGAACACTGAAGCTTTCTTT
NA | once | TRBJ2-5 | TRBV14 | CASSQDRGVVQETQYF | TGTGCCAGCAGCCAAGACCGCGGGGTCGTGCAAGAGACCCAGTACTTC
NA | NA | TRBJ1-1 | TRBV20-1 | CSAGDGTEAFF | TGCAGTGCGGGAGACGGTACGGAAGCTTTCTTT
TRBD1 | NA | TRBJ1-2 | TRBV5-6 | CASSTRQGDGYTF | TGTGCCAGCAGCACCCGACAGGGTGATGGCTACACCTTC
NA | few | TRBJ2-1 | TRBV6-6 | CASSFGHRELEQFF | TGTGCCAGCAGTTTTGGCCACAGGGAACTTGAGCAGTTCTTC
NA | NA | TRBJ2-1 | TRBV7-3 | CASSWGPNNEQFF | TGTGCCAGCAGCTGGGGCCCGAATAATGAGCAGTTCTTC
NA | NA | TRBJ1-6 | TRBV7-9 | CASSLGAIEINSPLHF | TGTGCCAGCAGCTTAGGGGCCATCGAAATTAATTCACCCCTCCACTTT
NA | NA | TRBJ1-3 | TRBV7-9 | CASSLNPGVGNTIYF | TGTGCCAGCAGCTTAAACCCCGGGGTTGGAAACACCATATATTTT
NA | NA | TRBJ1-5 | TRBV4-1 | CASSQELADLTPGSSNQPQHF | TGCGCCAGCAGCCAAGAACTGGCCGACTTAACACCGGGGTCAAGCAATCAGCCCCAGCATTTT
NA | NA | TRBJ1-1 | TRBV4-2 | CASSRGTEAFF | TGTGCCAGCAGTCGGGGCACTGAAGCTTTCTTT
NA | NA | TRBJ2-7 | TRBV7-2 | CASSLYLPTGEQYF | TGTGCCAGCAGCTTATACCTCCCGACGGGCGAGCAGTACTTC
NA | few | TRBJ1-5 | TRBV2 | CASTRSNQPQHF | TGTGCCAGCACTCGCAGTAATCAGCCCCAGCATTTT
TRBD1 | NA | TRBJ1-2 | TRBV30 | CAWSVGTGTYGYTF | TGTGCCTGGAGTGTCGGGACAGGGACCTATGGCTACACCTTC